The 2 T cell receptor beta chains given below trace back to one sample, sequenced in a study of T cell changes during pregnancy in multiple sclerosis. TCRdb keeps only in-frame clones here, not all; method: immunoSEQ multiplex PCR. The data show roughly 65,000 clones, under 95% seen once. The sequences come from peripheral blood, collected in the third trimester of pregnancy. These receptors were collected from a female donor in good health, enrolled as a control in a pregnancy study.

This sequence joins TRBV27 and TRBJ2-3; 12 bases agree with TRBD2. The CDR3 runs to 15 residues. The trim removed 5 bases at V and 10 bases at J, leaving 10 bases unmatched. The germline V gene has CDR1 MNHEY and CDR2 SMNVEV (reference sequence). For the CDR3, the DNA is TGTGCCAGCAGTCAACTAGCGGGGGGAGGGACGGCGCAGTATTTT. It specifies CASSQLAGGGTAQYF.

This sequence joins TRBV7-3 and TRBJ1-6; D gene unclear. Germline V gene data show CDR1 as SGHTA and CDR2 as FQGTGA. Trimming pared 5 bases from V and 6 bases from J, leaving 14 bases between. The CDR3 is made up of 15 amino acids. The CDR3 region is CASSLEGQTNSPLHF. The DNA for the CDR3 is TGTGCCAGCAGCCTTGAGGGCCAGACTAATTCACCCCTCCACTTT.